Listed below are T cell receptor beta chains from one sample, sequenced in a study of blood T cell repertoires in COVID-19. Assay used: immunoSEQ multiplex PCR; TCRdb lists only in-frame clones, some missing. The sample has 9,500 to 15,000 clones, roughly nine tenths seen once. The material sequenced was peripheral blood. Every receptor here comes from a man between 65 and 85 years old with active COVID-19. The conserved cysteine and the conserved F or W are not part of the CDR3 here. Rows give clone size only sometimes, using once, few, many, or a class for an expanded clone.

CDR3 protein: ASSWRTGNTEAF
clone size: .
V gene: TRBV6-6
J gene: TRBJ1-1

CDR3 protein: ASSIQRLTEAF
clone size: .
V gene: TRBV19
J gene: TRBJ1-1

CDR3 protein: ASSPPAGGLYGYT
clone size: .
V gene: TRBV18
J gene: TRBJ1-2

CDR3 protein: ASRQGQTYTEAF
clone size: .
V gene: TRBV2
J gene: TRBJ1-1

CDR3 protein: ASSLRTVEKLF
clone size: .
V gene: TRBV4-3
J gene: TRBJ1-4

CDR3 protein: ASSLFGTGEETQY
clone size: once
V gene: TRBV5-8
J gene: TRBJ2-5

CDR3 protein: ASSYQGGSTDTQY
clone size: .
V gene: TRBV6-2/TRBV6-3
J gene: TRBJ2-3

CDR3 protein: ASSHEGGINTEAF
clone size: few
V gene: TRBV4-1
J gene: TRBJ1-1

CDR3 protein: ASSGQGYNEQF
clone size: .
V gene: TRBV23-1
J gene: TRBJ2-1

CDR3 protein: ASSLTSGGNNEQF
clone size: .
V gene: TRBV7-3
J gene: TRBJ2-1

CDR3 protein: ASKGTGGSYEQY
clone size: .
V gene: TRBV19
J gene: TRBJ2-7

CDR3 protein: ASSQQDRDQPQH
clone size: .
V gene: TRBV4-1
J gene: TRBJ1-5

CDR3 protein: ASSPPGGWGGIQETQY
clone size: .
V gene: TRBV3-1/TRBV3-2
J gene: TRBJ2-5

CDR3 protein: ASSSESYGYT
clone size: .
V gene: TRBV2
J gene: TRBJ1-2

CDR3 protein: ASSPGQNLYGYT
clone size: .
V gene: TRBV14
J gene: TRBJ1-2

CDR3 protein: ASSLGSRRGGQDTQY
clone size: .
V gene: TRBV5-4
J gene: TRBJ2-3

CDR3 protein: ASSQERQNNEQF
clone size: .
V gene: TRBV4-2
J gene: TRBJ2-1

CDR3 protein: ASSYHSSGGGNEQF
clone size: .
V gene: TRBV6-2/TRBV6-3
J gene: TRBJ2-1